These 32 T cell receptor beta chains were sequenced from one sample in a study of T-cell reconstitution after alpha-beta-depleted transplantation in children. Unique molecular identifiers were used in preparing the TCRbeta library. One entry per CDR3 protein results from TCRdb running MiXCR on the PCR reads. The table has about 240,000 distinct CDR3 sequences, roughly 24% seen once; the top ten hold about 2.5%. The source material was PBMCs, sampled before TCRalphabeta/CD19-depleted stem cell transplant. These receptors were collected from a girl aged 2-10 years with Fanconi anemia, due to receive a stem cell transplant.

This clonotype has a handful of counts. This rearrangement joins TRBV29-1 to TRBJ2-2; D is undetermined. Germline CDR1 SQVTM, CDR2 ANQGSEA. The CDR3 is 14 residues long. V dropped 4 bases and J dropped 2 bases, with 11 bases sitting between them. The CDR3 sequence is CSVARFQNTGELFF. Written as DNA, the CDR3 is TGCAGCGTTGCGAGATTTCAAAACACCGGGGAGCTGTTTTTT.

The rearrangement links TRBV4-2 to TRBJ2-1, with a weak D call TRBD2 (6 bases). Looked up from germline, CDR1 is LGHNA and CDR2 is YNFKEQ. The CDR3 is 19 residues long. Deletions cut 3 bases from V and 1 base from J, with 22 bases between. For the CDR3, the DNA is TGTGCCAGCAGCCAGTCGGCGGGGTCCCTCCGACTATCCTACAATGAGCAGTTCTTC. It translates to CASSQSAGSLRLSYNEQFF.

The rearrangement uses TRBV7-3 and TRBJ2-1, with a possible D match to TRBD2 (6 bases). This CDR3 has 13 amino acids. Germline V gives CDR1 SGHTA, CDR2 FQGTGA. V lost 4 bases to trimming and J lost 9 bases, with 13 bases between them. The CDR3 region is CASSSGMGLEQFF. The CDR3 DNA follows: TGTGCCAGCAGCTCAGGGATGGGACTTGAGCAGTTCTTC.

This clonotype was seen a single time. V is TRBV6-1 and J is TRBJ2-2; maybe TRBD2 (5 bases). The germline CDR1 and CDR2 sequences are MNHNS and SASEGT. Trimming removed 5 bases from V and 2 bases from J, with 12 bases in between. This CDR3 is built from 15 residues. The CDR3 DNA reads as TGTGCCAGCAGTCAAACTAGAGTTAACACCGGGGAGCTGTTTTTT. Amino acids: CASSQTRVNTGELFF.

This clonotype was observed a few times. The CDR3 DNA follows: TGTGCCAGCTCACCCACGACGTCTAATTCACCCCTCCACTTT. Its protein product is CASSPTTSNSPLHF. The chain carries TRBV18 and TRBJ1-6; D remains ambiguous. Between the trimmed V and J ends, which lost 3 bases and 6 bases, there was a span of 9 bases. Germline loops: CDR1 KGHSH, CDR2 LQKENI. This CDR3 is built from 14 residues.

This clonotype was recorded at least ten times. This chain uses TRBV29-1 with TRBJ2-1, with no clear D. The CDR3 covers 15 residues. Trimming removed 0 bases at V and 1 base at J, with 10 bases between. CDR1 is SQVTM and CDR2 is ANQGSEA in the germline V gene. This CDR3 reads CSVEDSLLSYNEQFF. In DNA, the CDR3 is TGCAGCGTTGAAGACTCTTTACTATCCTACAATGAGCAGTTCTTC.

The chain uses TRBV7-9 and TRBJ2-1; TRBD1 matches 7 bases. V lost 4 bases, J lost 7 bases, and 10 bases stayed unmatched. The germline V gene has CDR1 SEHNR and CDR2 FQNEAQ (reference sequence). This CDR3 region has 15 residues. The CDR3 loop is CASSSRTGPGNEQFF. The CDR3 region has the DNA TGTGCCAGCAGCTCTCGGACAGGCCCGGGGAATGAGCAGTTCTTC.

This clonotype came up a few times. This chain joins TRBV12-3 or TRBV12-4 and TRBJ1-2; no definite D call. V was clipped by 9 bases and J by 3 bases, with 17 bases between them. There are 14 residues in the CDR3. The CDR3, as DNA: TGTGCCAGTAGTCTTAGCAGAGGAGACTATGGCTACACCTTC. Translation: CASSLSRGDYGYTF.

This clonotype was seen at least ten times. The chain carries TRBV29-1 and TRBJ2-3, with 16 bases lining up with TRBD2. This CDR3 region has 18 residues. Trimming at V came to 3 bases and at J to 5 bases, leaving 11 bases not matched to a gene. Germline assignment: CDR1 SQVTM and CDR2 ANQGSEA. CDR3 sequence (DNA): TGCAGCGTTGATGTCACCGGGACTAGCGGGGGGGCGGGAGATACGCAGTATTTT. Amino acids: CSVDVTGTSGGAGDTQYF.

A few counts support this clonotype. The V gene is TRBV3-1, the J gene TRBJ2-3; D remains ambiguous. Trimming removed 4 bases from V and 2 bases from J, with 10 bases in between. The CDR3 length is 14 residues. Germline CDR1 reads LGHDT; CDR2 reads YNNKEL (reference sequence). As DNA, the CDR3 is TGTGCCAGCAGCCGGACGCTCCTCACAGATACGCAGTATTTT. Protein sequence: CASSRTLLTDTQYF.

The chain couples TRBV7-3 to TRBJ2-2; D ambiguous. Trimming stripped 3 bases from V and 5 bases from J, with 16 bases between. Germline-derived CDR1 and CDR2 are SGHTA and FQGTGA. The length of the CDR3 is 16 residues. This CDR3 is CASSLMAPGSTGELFF. The CDR3, as DNA: TGTGCCAGCAGCTTGATGGCCCCTGGTTCAACCGGGGAGCTGTTTTTT. Looking up the rest from reference TRBV7-3 and TRBJ2-2 gives the full variable domain: GAGVSQTPSNKVTEKGKYVELRCDPISGHTALYWYRQSLGQGPEFLIYFQGTGAADDSGLPNDRFFAVRPEGSVSTLKIQRTERGDSAVYLCASSLMAPGSTGELFFGEGSRLTVL.

This rearrangement joins TRBV5-6 to TRBJ2-7; 9 bases are shared with TRBD1. The trim removed 1 base at V and 1 base at J, leaving 6 bases unmatched. Germline loops: CDR1 SGHDT, CDR2 YYEEEE. There are 16 residues in the CDR3. This CDR3 is CASSLRGTGLSYEQYF. The CDR3 bases are TGTGCCAGCAGCTTGCGTGGGACAGGGTTATCCTACGAGCAGTACTTC.

This clonotype has ten or more counts. This rearrangement joins TRBV12-3 or TRBV12-4 to TRBJ2-3; perhaps TRBD2 as D (6 bases). The CDR3 is made up of 13 amino acids. V was clipped by 10 bases and J by 6 bases, with 17 bases between them. DNA of the CDR3: TGTGCCACCGACTTTAGCCTAGCGGATACGCAGTATTTT. This codes for CATDFSLADTQYF.

This clonotype was counted many times. The chain couples TRBV28 to TRBJ2-1; D uncertain. V was clipped by 7 bases and J by 2 bases, with 12 bases between them. Germline CDR1 reads MDHEN; CDR2 reads SYDVKM. The CDR3 has 14 residues. The DNA of the CDR3 is TGTGCCAGCACCTTCTTAGGTGCCTACAATGAGCAGTTCTTC. It is translated as CASTFLGAYNEQFF.

This clonotype showed up just a few times. V is TRBV23-1 and J is TRBJ2-7, with D tentatively TRBD1 (7 bases). TRBV23-1 is an ORF, with its function uncertain. V dropped 9 bases and J dropped 1 base, with 22 bases sitting between them. The CDR3 is 16 amino acids. This chain's CDR3 is CARVPRGTDMSYEQYF. For the CDR3, the DNA is TGCGCCAGGGTGCCCCGCGGGACAGACATGTCCTACGAGCAGTACTTC.

This clonotype was observed many times. This chain links TRBV29-1 with TRBJ1-2, with a possible D match to TRBD1 (6 bases). Trimming stripped 6 bases from V and 8 bases from J, with 7 bases between. The CDR3 runs 9 residues. Per the germline V gene, CDR1 is SQVTM and CDR2 is ANQGSEA. CDR3 region: CSVDRGYTF. CDR3 nucleotides: TGCAGCGTCGACAGGGGCTACACCTTC.

There are many counts of this clonotype. The V gene is TRBV12-3 or TRBV12-4, the J gene TRBJ2-7; no clear D gene. V was trimmed by 2 bases and J by 2 bases, leaving 4 bases between them. There are 12 residues in the CDR3. CDR3 DNA: TGTGCCAGCAGTTTACTCCCCTACGAGCAGTACTTC. It yields the protein CASSLLPYEQYF.

The chain is built from TRBV20-1 and TRBJ2-1; the D is unclear. V lost 4 bases to trimming and J lost 9 bases, with 10 bases between them. CDR3 size: 11 residues. Germline V lookup: CDR1 DFQATT, CDR2 SNEGSKA (reference sequence). CDR3 DNA sequence: TGCAGTGCTACCCTCCTTATTGAGCAGTTCTTC. Translating it yields CSATLLIEQFF.

This clonotype was detected ten times or more. The chain links TRBV20-1 to TRBJ1-1, with D maybe TRBD1 (5 bases). The CDR3 totals 11 residues. Trimming removed 5 bases from V and 11 bases from J, with 15 bases in between. CDR1 is DFQATT and CDR2 is SNEGSKA in the germline V gene (reference sequence). CDR3 region: CSAQNGQRAFF. CDR3 DNA sequence: TGCAGTGCTCAGAACGGACAACGCGCTTTCTTT.

This chain joins TRBV6-5 and TRBJ1-1; no clear D gene. The CDR3 covers 16 residues. Germline V gives CDR1 MNHEY, CDR2 SVGAGI. V lost 2 bases, J lost 3 bases, and 16 bases lay in between. The CDR3 DNA follows: TGTGCCAGCAGTTACGGGGAACACTCTTGGGACACTGAAGCTTTCTTT. Translation gives CASSYGEHSWDTEAFF.

The sample holds many counts of this clonotype. The gene calls are TRBV29-1 and TRBJ2-1, with 8 nucleotides matching TRBD2. This CDR3 has 13 residues. Germline lookup yields CDR1 SQVTM and CDR2 ANQGSEA. Trimming removed 6 bases from V and 6 bases from J; junction bases left unmatched: 7. The chain's CDR3 is CSVGAGDGNEQFF. The CDR3 DNA sequence: TGCAGCGTCGGAGCGGGAGACGGCAATGAGCAGTTCTTC.

The V gene is TRBV12-3 or TRBV12-4, the J gene TRBJ2-1, with D tentatively TRBD1 or TRBD2 (6 bases each). V shed 5 bases and J shed 6 bases, with 14 bases lying between them. This CDR3 has 14 amino acids. In nucleotides, the CDR3 is TGTGCCAGCAGTCTTCGGGGGCACGGCAATGAGCAGTTCTTC. Protein product: CASSLRGHGNEQFF.

The rearrangement joins TRBV6-6 to TRBJ2-4; D perhaps matches TRBD1 (5 bases). There are 11 residues in the CDR3. Trimming left V 8 bases short and J 9 bases short, with 11 bases between. Germline CDR1 reads MNHNY; CDR2 reads SVGAGI (reference sequence). CDR3 nucleotides: TGTGCCAGCTCACAAACAGGCATTCAGTACTTC. Amino acid sequence: CASSQTGIQYF.

This clonotype has at least ten counts. The V gene is TRBV7-2, the J gene TRBJ2-3, with a tentative D call TRBD2 (5 bases). CDR3 length: 15 amino acids. Germline V gene lookup returns CDR1 SGHTA and CDR2 FQGNSA. V lost 5 bases and J 4 bases, leaving 16 bases between the germline ends. The CDR3 bases are TGTGCCAGCAGCCGTCCCAACTCACTAGCAGATACGCAGTATTTT. Residues: CASSRPNSLADTQYF.

The table lists this clonotype with a few counts. The gene calls are TRBV20-1 and TRBJ2-7; D gene ambiguous. The length of the CDR3 is 14 residues. From germline, CDR1 is DFQATT and CDR2 SNEGSKA (reference sequence). V dropped 3 bases and J dropped 0 bases, with 12 bases sitting between them. The CDR3 DNA follows: TGCAGTGCTAGTGGGCAGCTTAGCTCCTACGAGCAGTACTTC. Encoded protein: CSASGQLSSYEQYF.

V usage is TRBV11-1 and J usage is TRBJ2-2, with TRBD1 matching 7 bases. Looked up from germline, CDR1 is SGHAT and CDR2 is FQDESV (reference sequence). V lost 6 bases, J lost 4 bases, and 17 bases stayed unmatched. CDR3 size: 18 residues. The DNA for the CDR3 is TGTGCCAGCAGGCCCTCGGGCGACAGGGAAGGGGGCACCGGGGAGCTGTTTTTT. Protein sequence: CASRPSGDREGGTGELFF.

In this sample, this clonotype turned up many times. The genes are TRBV10-3 and TRBJ2-1; the D is unclear. V was pared by 6 bases and J by 1 base, with 4 bases between. Germline V gene sequence: CDR1 ENHRY, CDR2 SYGVKD. The CDR3 runs to 12 residues. The CDR3 region is CAISGSYNEQFF. The CDR3, as DNA: TGTGCCATCAGCGGATCCTACAATGAGCAGTTCTTC.

The V and J genes are TRBV6-1 and TRBJ2-4, with TRBD1 identical over 7 bases. Losses at the gene ends were 9 bases for V and 8 bases for J; bases not matched to a gene: 10. The germline V gene has CDR1 MNHNS and CDR2 SASEGT. CDR3 size: 13 residues. The CDR3 DNA reads as TGTGCCAGTGGTGAACAGGGGACATACATTCAGTACTTC. Residues: CASGEQGTYIQYF.

The V and J genes are TRBV7-2 and TRBJ2-5; TRBD1 matches 8 bases. J lost 3 bases, V lost 5 bases, and 11 bases had no gene match. Per germline, CDR1 SGHTA and CDR2 FQGNSA. The CDR3 spans 16 residues. This chain's CDR3 is CASSPTGQGSKETQYF. The DNA for the CDR3 is TGTGCCAGCAGCCCAACCGGACAGGGATCGAAAGAGACCCAGTACTTC.

V usage is TRBV13 and J usage is TRBJ2-3; weak D call: TRBD1 (6 bases). CDR1 and CDR2 (germline): PRHDT, FYEKMQ (reference sequence). Trimming left V 5 bases short and J 7 bases short, with 19 bases between. The CDR3 is 15 residues long. The CDR3 DNA reads as TGTGCCAGCAGCATATTAGCAGAGGGGGTGAATACGCAGTATTTT. Residues: CASSILAEGVNTQYF.

Comment on this clonotype: A read error may account for a junction end that differs from germline. The rearrangement joins TRBV20-1 to TRBJ2-1; the match to TRBD2 covers 10 bases. This CDR3 region has 18 residues. Germline lookup yields CDR1 DFQATT and CDR2 SNEGSKA (reference sequence). CDR3 DNA sequence: TGCTGTGCTAGAGACGCTAGCGGGAGCCTCGGCTCCTACAATGAGCAGTTCTTC. Translated: CCARDASGSLGSYNEQFF.

Ten or more counts support this clonotype. The rearrangement links TRBV11-2 to TRBJ2-4, with a tentative D call TRBD2 (6 bases). V lost 1 base, J lost 5 bases, and 18 bases lay in between. This CDR3 has 17 residues. Germline V gene data show CDR1 as SGHAT and CDR2 as FQNNGV. CDR3 bases: TGTGCCAGCAGCTTAGGGATCGGGACTGTGGTAGAAAACATTCAGTACTTC. Translating gives CASSLGIGTVVENIQYF.